This T cell receptor (beta chain) was sequenced during a study of T-cell reconstitution after alpha-beta-depleted transplantation in children (dated by TCRdb to 2016 to 2017). As for the study more broadly: The study quantitatively tracked T-cell immune reconstitution after TCRalphabeta/CD19-depleted allogeneic hematopoietic cell transplantation in children using TCR repertoire profiling.

In the case of this clonotype: What this receptor recognizes is not known. The record has no base qualities; no much larger clone is one base away.

Library preparation employed PCR. TCRdb lists the instrument as Illumina HiSeq 2500. TCR library preparation used molecular barcoding, with unique molecular identifiers applied to normalize quantification of the TCRbeta repertoire. Using fastp trimming at Q25 and MiXCR clonotype assembly, TCRdb reanalyzed the public sequencing data and kept in-frame beta chains. Rows with a matching CDR3 protein are joined into one entry that keeps the most common DNA and genes. Counted in this sample were more than 550,000 distinct CDR3 sequences; approximately 10% of them appeared once. The ten largest account for less than 4.5% of the sample. Taken from the germline V gene (reference sequence), the CDR1 and CDR2 loops are DFQATT and SNEGSKA. V loses 0 bases of germline sequence and J loses 1 base, and the interval between the two ends is 12 bases. The CDR3 starts with the cysteine, ends with the phenylalanine, and has 16 residues. The only DNA kept is the CDR3, 48 bases in frame from the first base.

This TCR derives from a human donor who donated a stem cell graft to a child with acute myeloid leukemia. The material sequenced was PBMCs from the stem cell graft donor, taken from the stem cell graft. The chain links TRBV20-1 with TRBJ2-2; a weak D assignment points to TRBD2 (5 bases agree). For the CDR3, the sequence is CSARDVAGQNTGELFF. In nucleotides, the sequence is TGCAGTGCTAGAGATGTGGCGGGCCAGAACACCGGGGAGCTGTTTTTT.